The 16 T cell receptor beta chains presented below share a single source sample, sequenced in a study of blood T cell repertoires in COVID-19 (dated by TCRdb to 2018 to 2021). The method behind the library was the immunoSEQ multiplex PCR assay. TCRdb provides this immuneACCESS table in a form limited to in-frame rearrangements. Some clones are lacking; in checked studies, under half of them reflect an unresolved V gene, and why the rest are absent is not known. This sample lists about 320,000 clones; about 91% were detected once. The ten most abundant clones make up 1.5% to 2% of the sample. The sequencing input was peripheral blood. These receptors came from a woman in her 30s with COVID-19, enrolled during active disease.

The V and J genes are TRBV6-5 and TRBJ1-1; no clear D gene. The V end lost 2 bases, the J end lost 4 bases, and 17 bases lay between the germline ends. This CDR3 spans 16 amino acids. Germline CDR1 is MNHEY and CDR2 is SVGAGI. CDR3 protein: CASSYRPGKISTEAFF. In nucleotides, the CDR3 is TGTGCCAGCAGTTACCGGCCGGGGAAAATCAGCACTGAAGCTTTCTTT.

The chain couples TRBV6-4 to TRBJ2-5, with 9 bases fitting TRBD1. Per germline, CDR1 MRHNA and CDR2 SNTAGT. The CDR3 loop spans 14 amino acids. V gave up 5 bases and J gave up 2 bases; unmatched junction bases: 3. As DNA, the CDR3 is TGTGCCAGCAGTTCCGGACAGGGGCAAGAGACCCAGTACTTC. The encoded protein is CASSSGQGQETQYF.

The gene calls are TRBV11-3 and TRBJ1-2; 7 bases align to TRBD1. The CDR3 consists of 17 residues. Per the germline V gene, CDR1 is SGHNT and CDR2 is YENEEA. V shed 2 bases, J shed 8 bases, and the junction held 17 bases outside the gene matches. The CDR3 coding sequence is TGTGCCAGCAGCTTATATCATAGAACAGGGGTCTCTTCCGGCTACACCTTC. The encoded protein is CASSLYHRTGVSSGYTF.

V is TRBV28 and J is TRBJ2-3; unclear D gene. Germline V lookup: CDR1 MDHEN, CDR2 SYDVKM. CDR3 length equals 15 residues. V lost 2 bases to trimming and J lost 2 bases, with 11 bases between them. CDR3 region: CASSLPGRSTDTQYF. In DNA form, the CDR3 reads TGTGCCAGCAGTTTACCCGGCAGGTCCACAGATACGCAGTATTTT.

The sample holds one count of this clone. The chain joins TRBV6-1 to TRBJ1-2; TRBD1 matches at 10 bases. With 3 bases clipped from V and 1 base from J, the junction kept 11 bases outside the gene matches. The germline V gene encodes CDR1 MNHNS and CDR2 SASEGT. CDR3 length: 18 amino acids. The CDR3 bases are TGTGCCAGCAGTGATCCTCCGGGACAGGGGTCGGTTAACTATGGCTACACCTTC. It translates to CASSDPPGQGSVNYGYTF.

The rearrangement uses TRBV6-5 and TRBJ2-5, with D tentatively TRBD1 (6 bases). This CDR3 has 14 amino acids. Trimming removed 0 bases at V and 4 bases at J, with 9 bases between. Looked up from germline, CDR1 is MNHEY and CDR2 is SVGAGI. For the CDR3, the DNA is TGTGCCAGCAGTTACTCGAGCAGGGGAGAGACCCAGTACTTC. Translating it yields CASSYSSRGETQYF.

The chain carries TRBV4-2 and TRBJ1-2; D gene uncertain. Per the germline V gene, CDR1 is LGHNA and CDR2 is YNFKEQ. Trimming took 3 bases from V and 8 from J, leaving 19 bases between them. This CDR3 region has 15 residues. CDR3 protein: CASSQAGGSSEGYTF. CDR3 bases: TGTGCCAGCAGCCAGGCCGGCGGGAGTTCAGAGGGCTACACCTTC.

V and J are TRBV4-3 and TRBJ2-3, with a tentative D call TRBD1 (5 bases). Germline V CDR1 and CDR2: LGHNA, YSLEER. Trimming stripped 0 bases from V and 0 bases from J, with 10 bases between. The CDR3 runs to 16 residues. The CDR3 nucleotides read TGCGCCAGCAGCCAAGAAGCAGGGCCTAGCACAGATACGCAGTATTTT. Amino acids: CASSQEAGPSTDTQYF.

The V call is TRBV3-1 (or the pseudogene TRBV3-2), the J call TRBJ1-1; TRBD1 matches 9 bases. Germline assignment: CDR1 LGHDT and CDR2 YNNKEL (reference sequence). This CDR3 has 13 amino acids. The J segment lost 8 bases and the V segment lost 1 base, leaving 2 bases of the junction unmatched. For the CDR3, the DNA is TGTGCCAGCAGCCAAGGGACAGGGGCCGAAGCTTTCTTT. This encodes CASSQGTGAEAFF.

The CDR3 spells CASSPQRGRKETQYF. CDR3 DNA: TGTGCCAGCTCACCACAGAGAGGTCGCAAAGAGACCCAGTACTTC. The V and J genes are TRBV18 and TRBJ2-5, with D hard to call. V was clipped by 1 base and J by 3 bases, with 12 bases between them. Germline V gene data show CDR1 as KGHSH and CDR2 as LQKENI. The CDR3 covers 15 residues.

This chain links TRBV2 with TRBJ1-4; unclear D gene. The V end lost 4 bases, the J end lost 4 bases, and 7 bases lay between the germline ends. This CDR3 is 13 amino acids long. Per the germline V gene, CDR1 is SNHLY and CDR2 is FYNNEI. The chain's CDR3 is CASSAQINEKLFF. CDR3 sequence (DNA): TGTGCCAGCAGTGCCCAGATTAATGAAAAACTGTTTTTT.

The chain carries TRBV12-5 and TRBJ1-4, with a tentative D call TRBD1 (5 bases). This CDR3 is 12 amino acids long. Trimming removed 6 bases at V and 11 bases at J, with 13 bases between. Germline V gives CDR1 LGHNT, CDR2 FRNRAP. The CDR3 DNA reads as TGTGCTAGTGGCCGCGGGGCGTATAAACTGTTTTTT. It codes for CASGRGAYKLFF. The full variable domain, completed using reference TRBV12-5 and TRBJ1-4, is DARVTQTPRHKVTEMGQEVTMRCQPILGHNTVFWYRQTMMQGLELLAYFRNRAPLDDSGMPKDRFSAEMPDATLATLKIQPSEPRDSAVYFCASGRGAYKLFFGSGTQLSVL.

This chain joins TRBV2 and TRBJ2-5, with TRBD2 matching over 8 bases. CDR1 is SNHLY and CDR2 is FYNNEI in the germline V gene. The CDR3 has 16 amino acids. The V segment lost 2 bases and the J segment 5 bases; nucleotides outside the gene matches: 10. CDR3 nucleotides: TGTGCCAGCAGTGAAAGCCTACTAGCGGTCCGGGAGACCCAGTACTTC. It encodes CASSESLLAVRETQYF.

The chain links TRBV18 to TRBJ1-6; TRBD1 matches 8 bases. CDR3 length: 15 residues. CDR1 and CDR2 from the germline V gene are KGHSH and LQKENI. With V trimmed by 5 bases and J by 9 bases, 9 bases remained unmatched. CDR3 nucleotides: TGTGCCAGCTCAACCGGGCAGGGGGCTAGTTCACCCCTCCACTTT. Encoded protein: CASSTGQGASSPLHF.

This clone was seen a single time. This chain joins TRBV7-2 and TRBJ1-6; 7 bases are shared with TRBD1. There are 14 residues in the CDR3. V shed 5 bases, J shed 8 bases, and the junction held 6 bases outside the gene matches. Germline CDR1 SGHTA, CDR2 FQGNSA. The CDR3 loop reads CASSPRDSHSPLHF. CDR3 in DNA: TGTGCCAGCAGCCCCCGGGACAGCCATTCACCCCTCCACTTT.

The chain employs TRBV7-2 and TRBJ2-2; tentative D call: TRBD2 (6 bases). CDR3 length: 16 residues. V was cut by 5 bases and J by 3 bases, with 16 bases left in between. From germline, CDR1 is SGHTA and CDR2 FQGNSA. The CDR3 protein is CASSTPLGLYTGELFF. The CDR3 nucleotides are TGTGCCAGCAGCACCCCGCTGGGACTTTACACCGGGGAGCTGTTTTTT.